Sequencing of this T cell receptor (beta chain) was carried out in a study of blood T cell repertoires in COVID-19. Study-level information: The United States, Italy and Spain provided the acute and convalescent COVID-19 samples. The cDNA or gDNA used as material had been derived from T cells, B-cell-depleted T cells, or PBMCs.

In the original workflow: Reference gene primer amplification yielded estimated nucleated cell counts. Profiling relied on immunoSEQ multiplex PCR, and the TCRdb table lists in-frame clones only, not all of them. For V, J and clone size, that table is used; D and trimming come from the DNA. The repertoire has 99,000 or so clones, around 87% of them found once; the top ten carry around 14%. The CDR3 is 15 residues long. The germline CDR1 and CDR2 sequences are LGHDT and YNNKEL (reference sequence). With 1 base removed from V and 2 bases from J, the gap between germline ends came to 10 bases. The sample was peripheral blood. This TCR derives from a man between 50 and 59 years old with acute or convalescent COVID-19. This rearrangement joins TRBV3-1 (or the pseudogene TRBV3-2) to TRBJ2-3; possible D gene TRBD2, 6 bases. The DNA of the CDR3 is TGTGCCAGCAGCCAAGTCAGGGACTTCACAGATACGCAGTATTTT. Translating it yields CASSQVRDFTDTQYF.